The sequence of this T cell receptor (beta chain) was determined in a study of blood T cell repertoires in COVID-19. Study overall: Italy, Spain and the United States were the sources of the convalescent and acute COVID-19 samples. PBMCs, B-cell-depleted T cells, or T cells were the source of the cDNA or gDNA that made up the material.

Per the germline V gene, CDR1 is SGHVS and CDR2 is FQNEAQ. The CDR3 is 17 residues long. Trimming removed 5 bases from V and 4 bases from J, with 21 bases in between. Per the original data handling: Cell counts per sample came from amplifying reference gene primers. Sequencing was performed with immunoSEQ multiplex PCR; in TCRdb, only in-frame clones are kept and a portion is missing. Clone size and V and J calls were adopted from that table, with D and trimming inferred from the DNA. This repertoire shows around 250,000 clones, roughly 84% found once; its top ten account for about 4.5%. This clone was observed a handful of times.

The V call is TRBV7-8, the J call TRBJ1-5; possible D gene TRBD1, 5 bases. The sequenced sample was peripheral blood. This clonotype was obtained from a man aged 50-59 years with active or convalescent COVID-19. The CDR3 here is CASSASVSRGGNQPQHF. As DNA, the CDR3 is TGTGCCAGCAGCGCTTCAGTCTCCCGGGGGGGGAATCAGCCCCAGCATTTT.